The entry that follows covers one T cell receptor (beta chain) sequence. These data originate in a study of CD8 T cells in Susac syndrome. Germline CDR1 reads SGDLS; CDR2 reads YYNGEE. This CDR3 region has 15 residues. V was clipped by 0 bases and J by 3 bases, with 12 bases between them. After extraction with the RNeasy kit, about 0.5 to 1 ug of the RNA was reverse transcribed using random hexamers. TCRdb recomputed calls from the immunoSEQ multiplex PCR reads with MiXCR, one row per CDR3 protein. Of some 95,000 distinct CDR3 sequences in the sample, over 80% were seen once. Sequenced input: CD8+ T cells from PBMCs. The sequence was collected from a human donor in good health. V usage is TRBV9 and J usage is TRBJ1-1, with D perhaps TRBD1 (5 bases). The CDR3 region has the DNA TGTGCCAGCAGCGTAGATGGGGGGTCGGACACTGAAGCTTTCTTT. This codes for CASSVDGGSDTEAFF. The variable domain in full, with the rest retrieved from reference TRBV9 and TRBJ1-1, is DSGVTQTPKHLITATGQRVTLRCSPRSGDLSVYWYQQSLDQGLQFLIQYYNGEERAKGNILERFSAQQFPDLHSELNLSSLELGDSALYFCASSVDGGSDTEAFFGQGTRLTVV.